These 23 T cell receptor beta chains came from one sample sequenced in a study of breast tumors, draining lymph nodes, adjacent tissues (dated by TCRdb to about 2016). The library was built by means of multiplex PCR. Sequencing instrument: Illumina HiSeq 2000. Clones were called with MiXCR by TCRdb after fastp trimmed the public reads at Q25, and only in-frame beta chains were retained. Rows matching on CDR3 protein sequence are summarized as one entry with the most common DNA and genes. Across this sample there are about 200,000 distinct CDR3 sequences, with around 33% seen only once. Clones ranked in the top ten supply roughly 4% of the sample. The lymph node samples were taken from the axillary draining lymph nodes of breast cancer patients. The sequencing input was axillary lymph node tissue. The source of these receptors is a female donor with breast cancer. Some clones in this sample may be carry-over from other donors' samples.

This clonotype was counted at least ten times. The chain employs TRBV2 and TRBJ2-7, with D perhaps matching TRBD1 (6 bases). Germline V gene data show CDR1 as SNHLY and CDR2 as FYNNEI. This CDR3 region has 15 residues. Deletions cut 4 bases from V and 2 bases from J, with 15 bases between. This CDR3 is CASSALTGTPYEQYF. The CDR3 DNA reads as TGTGCCAGCAGTGCCCTGACAGGTACCCCCTACGAGCAGTACTTC.

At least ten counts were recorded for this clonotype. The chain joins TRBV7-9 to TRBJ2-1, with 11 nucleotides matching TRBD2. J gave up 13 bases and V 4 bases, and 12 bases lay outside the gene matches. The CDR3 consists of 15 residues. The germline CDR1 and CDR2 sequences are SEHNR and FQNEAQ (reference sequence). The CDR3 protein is CASSSGTSGLMRQFF. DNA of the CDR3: TGTGCCAGCAGCTCCGGGACTAGCGGTCTAATGAGACAGTTCTTC. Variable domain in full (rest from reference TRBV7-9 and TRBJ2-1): DTGVSQNPRHKITKRGQNVTFRCDPISEHNRLYWYRQTLGQGPEFLTYFQNEAQLEKSRLLSDRFSAERPKGSFSTLEIQRTEQGDSAMYLCASSSGTSGLMRQFFGPGTRLTVL.

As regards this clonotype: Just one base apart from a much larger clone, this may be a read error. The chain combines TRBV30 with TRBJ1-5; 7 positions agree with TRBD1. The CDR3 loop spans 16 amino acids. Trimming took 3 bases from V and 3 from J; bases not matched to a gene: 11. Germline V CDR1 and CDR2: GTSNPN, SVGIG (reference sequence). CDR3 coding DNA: TGTGCCTGGAGCGCCACCGGGACAGAAAACAATCAGCCCCAGCATTTT. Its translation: CAWSATGTENNQPQHF.

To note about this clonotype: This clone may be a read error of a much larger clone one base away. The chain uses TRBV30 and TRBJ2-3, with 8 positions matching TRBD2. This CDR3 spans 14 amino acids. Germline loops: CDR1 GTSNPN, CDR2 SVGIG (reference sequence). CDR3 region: CAWNSAGVTDAQYF. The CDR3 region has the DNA TGTGCCTGGAACTCAGCGGGAGTCACAGATGCGCAGTATTTT.

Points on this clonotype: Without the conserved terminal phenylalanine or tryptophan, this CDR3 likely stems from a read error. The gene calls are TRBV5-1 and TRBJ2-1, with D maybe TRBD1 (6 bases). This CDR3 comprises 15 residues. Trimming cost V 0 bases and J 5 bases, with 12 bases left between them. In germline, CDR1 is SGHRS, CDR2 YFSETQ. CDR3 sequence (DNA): TGCGCCAGCAGCTTGGTGGGGGCCCTCCACAATGAGCAGTTCTCC. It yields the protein CASSLVGALHNEQFS.

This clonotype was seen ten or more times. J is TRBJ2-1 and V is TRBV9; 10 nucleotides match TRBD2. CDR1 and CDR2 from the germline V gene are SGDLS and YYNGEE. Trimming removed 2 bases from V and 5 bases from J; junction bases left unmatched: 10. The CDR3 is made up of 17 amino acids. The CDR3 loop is CASSVRKSAGGDNEQFF. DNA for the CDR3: TGTGCCAGCAGCGTCCGAAAGTCAGCGGGAGGGGACAATGAGCAGTTCTTC.

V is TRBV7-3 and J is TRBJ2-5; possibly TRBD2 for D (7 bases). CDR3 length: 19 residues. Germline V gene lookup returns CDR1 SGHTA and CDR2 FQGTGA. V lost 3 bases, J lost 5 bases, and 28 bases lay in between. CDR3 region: CASSLEGLGGGYRGETQYF. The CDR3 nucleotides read TGTGCCAGCAGCTTGGAAGGACTAGGGGGGGGGTACCGGGGGGAGACCCAGTACTTC.

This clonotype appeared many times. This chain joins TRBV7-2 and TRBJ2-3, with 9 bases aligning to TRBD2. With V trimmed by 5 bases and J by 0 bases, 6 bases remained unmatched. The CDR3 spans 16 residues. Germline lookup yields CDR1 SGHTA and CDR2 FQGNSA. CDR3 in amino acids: CASSPRAGGSTDTQYF. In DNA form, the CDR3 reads TGTGCCAGCAGCCCCCGGGCGGGGGGGAGCACAGATACGCAGTATTTT.

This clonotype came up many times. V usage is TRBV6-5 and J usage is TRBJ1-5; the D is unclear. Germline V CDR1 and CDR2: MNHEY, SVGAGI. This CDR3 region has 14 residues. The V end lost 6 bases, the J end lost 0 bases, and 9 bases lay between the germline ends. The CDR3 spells CASSDGYSNQPQHF. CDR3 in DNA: TGTGCCAGCAGCGACGGATATAGCAATCAGCCCCAGCATTTT.

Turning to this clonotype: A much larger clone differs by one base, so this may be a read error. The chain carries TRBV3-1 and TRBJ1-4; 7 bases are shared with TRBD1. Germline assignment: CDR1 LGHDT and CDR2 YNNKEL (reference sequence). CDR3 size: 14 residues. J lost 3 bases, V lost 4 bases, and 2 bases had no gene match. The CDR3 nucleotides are TGTGCCAGCAGCCTTCAGGGGGCTAATGAAAAACTGTTTTTT. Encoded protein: CASSLQGANEKLFF.

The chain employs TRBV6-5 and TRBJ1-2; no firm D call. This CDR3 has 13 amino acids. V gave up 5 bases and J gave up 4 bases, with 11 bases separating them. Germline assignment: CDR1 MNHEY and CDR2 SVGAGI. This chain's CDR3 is CASSHAQLYGYTF. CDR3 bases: TGTGCCAGCAGTCACGCTCAGCTCTATGGCTACACCTTC.

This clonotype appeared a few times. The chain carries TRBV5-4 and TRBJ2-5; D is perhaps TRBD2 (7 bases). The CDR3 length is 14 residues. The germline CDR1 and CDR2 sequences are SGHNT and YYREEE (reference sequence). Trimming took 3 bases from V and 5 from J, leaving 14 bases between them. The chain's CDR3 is CASSSLGGGETQYF. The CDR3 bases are TGTGCCAGCAGCTCTCTAGGGGGGGGGGAGACCCAGTACTTC.

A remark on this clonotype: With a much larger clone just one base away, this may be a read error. CDR3 amino acids: CSARGRRRGAEKLFF. The DNA for the CDR3 is TGCAGTGCTAGAGGAAGACGGAGGGGGGCGGAAAAACTGTTTTTT. The rearrangement uses TRBV20-1 and TRBJ1-4; weak D call: TRBD1 (6 bases). V was trimmed by 1 base and J by 8 bases, leaving 17 bases between them. This CDR3 has 15 residues. Germline CDR1 reads DFQATT; CDR2 reads SNEGSKA (reference sequence).

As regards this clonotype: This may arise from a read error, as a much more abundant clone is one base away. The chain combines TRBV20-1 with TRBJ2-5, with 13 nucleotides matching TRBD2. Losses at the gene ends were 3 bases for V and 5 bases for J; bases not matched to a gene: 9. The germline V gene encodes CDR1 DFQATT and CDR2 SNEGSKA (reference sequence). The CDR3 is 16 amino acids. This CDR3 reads CSASPGLAGAAETQYF. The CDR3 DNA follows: TGCAGTGCTAGCCCTGGACTAGCGGGAGCTGCGGAGACCCAGTACTTC.

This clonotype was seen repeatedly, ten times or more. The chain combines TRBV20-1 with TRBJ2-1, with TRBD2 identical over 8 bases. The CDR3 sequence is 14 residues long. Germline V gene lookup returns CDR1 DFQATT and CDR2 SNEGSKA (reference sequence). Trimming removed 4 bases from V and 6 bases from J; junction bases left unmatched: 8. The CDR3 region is CSATPGGAINEQFF. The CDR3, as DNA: TGCAGTGCTACCCCCGGGGGGGCCATCAATGAGCAGTTCTTC.

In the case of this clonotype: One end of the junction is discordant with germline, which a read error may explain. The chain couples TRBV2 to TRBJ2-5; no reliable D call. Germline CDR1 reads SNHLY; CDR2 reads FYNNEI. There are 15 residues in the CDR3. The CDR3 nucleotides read TGTGCCAGCAGTGGCTCAACCGGATTCGGAGAGACCCAGTGCTTC. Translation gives CASSGSTGFGETQCF.

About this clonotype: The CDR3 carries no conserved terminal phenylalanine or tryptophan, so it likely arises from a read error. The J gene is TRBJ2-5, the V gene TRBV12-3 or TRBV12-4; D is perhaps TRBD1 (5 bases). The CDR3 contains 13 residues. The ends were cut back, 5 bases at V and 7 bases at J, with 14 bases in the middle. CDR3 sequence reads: CASSPGMIGTQYS. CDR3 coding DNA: TGTGCCAGCAGTCCAGGGATGATTGGGACCCAGTACTCC.

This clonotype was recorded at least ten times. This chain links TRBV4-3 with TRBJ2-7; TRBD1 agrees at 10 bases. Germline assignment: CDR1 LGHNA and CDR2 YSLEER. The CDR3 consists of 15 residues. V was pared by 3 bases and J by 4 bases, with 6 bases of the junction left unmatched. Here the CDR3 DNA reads TGCGCCAGCAGCCAGGTGACAGGGGGCGAGTACGAGCAGTACTTC. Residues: CASSQVTGGEYEQYF.

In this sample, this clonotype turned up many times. CDR3 loop: CASSHRTGGNYEQYF. In DNA form, the CDR3 reads TGTGCCAGCAGTCACAGGACAGGGGGCAACTACGAGCAGTACTTC. V is TRBV6-6 and J is TRBJ2-7; 11 bases align to TRBD1. Germline CDR1 reads MNHNY; CDR2 reads SVGAGI (reference sequence). The CDR3 runs to 15 residues. V dropped 5 bases and J dropped 3; count of bases not matched to a gene: 6.

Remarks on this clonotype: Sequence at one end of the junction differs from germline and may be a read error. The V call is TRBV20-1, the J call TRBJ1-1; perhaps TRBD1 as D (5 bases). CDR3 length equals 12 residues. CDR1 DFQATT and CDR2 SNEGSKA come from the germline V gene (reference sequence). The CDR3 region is CSAPEVGTEDFF. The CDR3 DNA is TGCAGTGCTCCTGAGGTGGGGACTGAAGATTTCTTT.

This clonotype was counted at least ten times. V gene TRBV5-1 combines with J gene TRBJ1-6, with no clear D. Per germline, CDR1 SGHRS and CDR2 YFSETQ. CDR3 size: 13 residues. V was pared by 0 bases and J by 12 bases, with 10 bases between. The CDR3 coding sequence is TGCGCCAGCAGCTTGGACCCGGAGAGACCCCTCCACTTT. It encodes CASSLDPERPLHF.

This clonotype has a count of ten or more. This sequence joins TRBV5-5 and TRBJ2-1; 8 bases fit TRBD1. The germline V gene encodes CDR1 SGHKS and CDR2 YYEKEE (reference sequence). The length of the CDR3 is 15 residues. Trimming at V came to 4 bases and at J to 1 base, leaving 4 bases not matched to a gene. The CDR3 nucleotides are TGTGCCAGCAGCCCCGACAGGGGATCCTACAATGAGCAGTTCTTC. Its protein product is CASSPDRGSYNEQFF.

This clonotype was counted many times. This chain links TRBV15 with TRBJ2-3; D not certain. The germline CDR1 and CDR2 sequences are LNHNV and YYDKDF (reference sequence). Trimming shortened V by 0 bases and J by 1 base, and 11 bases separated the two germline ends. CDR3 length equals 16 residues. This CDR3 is CATSRDARSGTDTQYF. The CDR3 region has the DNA TGTGCCACCAGCAGAGATGCGAGGAGTGGCACAGATACGCAGTATTTT. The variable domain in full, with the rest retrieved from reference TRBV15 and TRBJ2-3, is DAMVIQNPRYQVTQFGKPVTLSCSQTLNHNVMYWYQQKSSQAPKLLFHYYDKDFNNEADTPDNFQSRRPNTSFCFLDIRSPGLGDTAMYLCATSRDARSGTDTQYFGPGTRLTVL.